The 12 T cell receptor beta chains below all came from one sample that was sequenced in a study of T cells expressing NK-cell markers. TCRdb derives one entry per CDR3 protein from the 5' RACE reads, leaving out DNA. Recorded for this sample: 90,000 to 130,000 distinct CDR3 sequences. The sample consisted of blood T cells: a sorted CD56 or NKG2C T cell subset, CD4+ or CD8+ T cells, or bulk PBMC T cells (not recorded which). The receptors shown here come from a woman aged 18 to 69 in good health.

The chain couples TRBV7-2 to TRBJ1-1; TCRdb indicates TRBD1, and absent DNA this call remains unverified. The CDR3 runs to 14 residues. CDR1 is SGHTA and CDR2 is FQGNSA in the germline V gene. CDR3 residues: CASSLDGTALEAFF.

This chain joins TRBV4-3 and TRBJ1-5; without DNA, the TCRdb call of TRBD1 cannot be checked. CDR1 and CDR2 from the germline V gene are LGHNA and YSLEER. This CDR3 has 15 residues. Here the CDR3 reads CASSQEVDSLQPQHF.

The J gene is TRBJ2-1, the V gene TRBV27; lacking DNA, the TRBD1 call made by TCRdb goes unchecked. Germline V gene data show CDR1 as MNHEY and CDR2 as SMNVEV (reference sequence). The CDR3 has 16 residues. The CDR3 sequence is CASSLSGDPGGNEQFF.

The rearrangement uses TRBV7-9 and TRBJ1-4; no DNA is available, so the TRBD1 call from TCRdb remains unchecked. This CDR3 is built from 16 residues. CDR1 is SEHNR, CDR2 FQNEAQ, per germline (reference sequence). CDR3: CASSSTRQEQNEKLFF. The full variable domain, completed using reference TRBV7-9 and TRBJ1-4, is DTGVSQNPRHKITKRGQNVTFRCDPISEHNRLYWYRQTLGQGPEFLTYFQNEAQLEKSRLLSDRFSAERPKGSFSTLEIQRTEQGDSAMYLCASSSTRQEQNEKLFFGSGTQLSVL.

The chain couples TRBV27 to TRBJ2-7; the D call of TRBD2 rests on TCRdb alone, since no DNA is present to check it. Per germline, CDR1 MNHEY and CDR2 SMNVEV (reference sequence). The CDR3 sequence is 17 residues long. This CDR3 is CASSLSGVDSLDYEQYF.

The V and J genes are TRBV4-3 and TRBJ2-7; TCRdb picks TRBD2, but there is no DNA to check that call. The CDR3 is 17 amino acids. Germline V CDR1 and CDR2: LGHNA, YSLEER. The CDR3 protein is CASSQDLRGLTSYEQYF.

The chain has TRBV14 and TRBJ1-1. The CDR3 runs to 15 residues. Germline V gene sequence: CDR1 SGHDN, CDR2 FVKESK. The CDR3 reads CASSHPHGLNTEAFF.

The chain carries TRBV6-4 and TRBJ1-2; TCRdb outputs TRBD1, but without DNA this stays unchecked. Germline CDR1 is MRHNA and CDR2 is SNTAGT. The CDR3 consists of 14 residues. CDR3 sequence reads: CASSDGVGARGYTF.

The rearrangement uses TRBV4-3 and TRBJ1-1; without DNA, the TCRdb call of TRBD1 cannot be checked. Per germline, CDR1 LGHNA and CDR2 YSLEER. CDR3 size: 15 residues. Here the CDR3 reads CASSQGGQGILEAFF.

The chain recombines TRBV24-1 with TRBJ1-2. Germline lookup yields CDR1 KGHDR and CDR2 SFDVKD. This CDR3 comprises 13 residues. The CDR3 loop is CATSDLAWEGYTF.

CDR3 loop: CASSSRQGAPGYTF. The chain recombines TRBV27 with TRBJ1-2; TCRdb proposes TRBD1, but this gene call is untestable without DNA. This CDR3 contains 14 residues. The germline CDR1 and CDR2 sequences are MNHEY and SMNVEV (reference sequence).

This chain joins TRBV12-3 or TRBV12-4 and TRBJ2-3; checking the TCRdb D call of TRBD2 is not possible without DNA. The CDR3 loop spans 17 amino acids. This chain's CDR3 is CASSPPMTEGTADTQYF.